This T cell receptor beta chain is drawn from a study of OX40 agonist ivuxolimab in advanced cancers. Study summary: As their treatment, patients were administered ivuxolimab, an agonistic anti-OX40 (CD134) antibody. Three patients, one with hepatocellular carcinoma and two with cutaneous melanoma, responded partially. Study-level results: Among the lowest peripheral clonal expansion occurred in 0.1-3.0 mg/kg partial responders.

Sequenced by immunoSEQ multiplex PCR; TCRdb stores in-frame clones only, minus some. The sample records 70,000 or so clones, roughly 90% being singletons. This clone was seen once. Its antigen is currently unknown. This TCR was recovered from an adult with an advanced solid tumor such as melanoma, head and neck, liver or kidney cancer. Source: CD4+ or CD8+ T cells sorted from blood, taken in a trial of the OX40 agonist ivuxolimab.

The CDR3: CASSQGPRGPGNTIYF. As DNA, the CDR3 is TGTGCCAGCAGTCAGGGCCCCAGGGGTCCCGGAAACACCATATATTTT. V gene TRBV7-3 combines with J gene TRBJ1-3; D may be TRBD1 (6 bases). Germline assignment: CDR1 SGHTA and CDR2 FQGTGA. The CDR3 extends over 16 amino acids. V was pared by 6 bases and J by 4 bases, with 19 bases between.